This T cell receptor (beta chain) stems from a study of T-cell memory formation after mild COVID-19 (dated by TCRdb to 2020 to 2023). Background for the entire study: TCR sequence clusters from the two donors were largely donor specific. Two young, previously healthy adult volunteers, one female and one male, were included in the cohort. In a couple of donors, T-cell clones that expanded and contracted after mild COVID-19 were tracked by sequencing TCRalpha and TCRbeta repertoires over time. Broad study findings and their caveats: Clones contracting from day 15 to 85 had balanced CD4/CD8 phenotypes, while a second wave expanding from day 15 to 37 was biased towards CD4+. Some responding clones were detected in pre-infection memory, which suggested that pre-existing cross-reactive memory T cells had joined the SARS-CoV-2 response. Contracting CD4+ clones appeared mostly in the CM and EM memory subsets, whereas CD8+ clones were enriched in EMRA. Whether the second-wave clones peaking on day 37 were SARS-CoV-2 specific was not confirmed. Only a couple of mild cases were covered by the study, and larger cohorts that include severe cases with pre-infection samples were considered necessary.

The instrument given in TCRdb is Illumina NovaSeq 6000. TCRalpha and TCRbeta cDNA libraries were built by 5'RACE with constant-segment primers, adding sample barcodes and unique molecular identifiers. Trizol reagent was used to extract RNA from every sample. Libraries were amplified in two PCR steps, with a second sample barcode and Illumina TruSeq adapters added in the second step. Libraries were sequenced on an Illumina NovaSeq with 2 x 150 bp paired-end reads. As for how the authors treated the data: Reads were demultiplexed and collapsed into UMI-guided consensus sequences with migec v1.2.7. Using mixcr v2.1.11, UMI consensuses were aligned to TRA and TRB V and J templates and then assembled into clonotypes. Clonotypes were classified as expanded or contracted when called significant by both edgeR and NoisET, with noise models trained on biological replicates. For edgeR calls, a false discovery rate-adjusted p below 0.01 and a log2 fold-change threshold of 1 were applied. As an exploratory analysis of dynamics, PCA with hierarchical clustering was applied to max-normalized trajectories of the 1000 most abundant clonotypes. The CD4 or CD8 phenotype of responding clones was assigned using the separately sequenced CD4+ and CD8+ repertoires. TCRdb reanalyzed the raw reads on its own, using fastp at Q25 for trimming and MiXCR for clone calling, and kept in-frame beta chains. Identical CDR3 protein sequences are pooled into one entry, listed with their most common genes and DNA. These V and J calls are TCRdb output, not the study's own analysis. This sample gives 350,000 to 500,000 distinct CDR3 sequences in total; 23% of them show up just once. Jointly, the top ten make up around 13% of the sample.

Of note for this clonotype: Its target antigen remains unknown. There are no base qualities to consult, and no much larger clone falls within one base.

PBMCs were isolated by Ficoll-Paque density gradient centrifugation. The sequence was obtained from an adult woman who had mild COVID-19 (a few samples of this study predate the infection). The sample titles of this study are shuffled in the database, so cell type and time point are left out; the donor was told from shared clones. Sequenced material: PBMCs or a T cell subset sorted from them (not recorded which).

The CDR3 reads CASSQAGTDSYEQYF. The bases read TGTGCCAGCAGCCAGGCCGGGACAGACTCCTACGAGCAGTACTTC. This chain joins TRBV4-2 to TRBJ2-7, with 7 junctional bases fitting TRBD1. The CDR3, from cysteine to phenylalanine, totals 15 residues. Here the CDR3 DNA is all that survives: 45 bases in frame from base 1. The germline V gene supplies CDR1 LGHNA and CDR2 YNFKEQ. The germline V and J ends show losses of 3 bases and 0 bases respectively, and no gene match explains 5 bases of the junction.